This T cell receptor (beta chain) was sequenced for a study of regulatory T cells in long-lasting Graves disease. Study in general: It was over 5 years of antithyroid drugs, with positive TSH receptor antibodies, that meant persistent Graves' disease.

Construction of the TCR beta libraries employed iRepertoire HTBI primers in conjunction with Arm-PCR of CDR3 regions. TCRdb itself ran the multiplex PCR reads through MiXCR, one entry per CDR3 protein. The sample holds about 450,000 distinct CDR3 sequences, 20% to 30% seen once. Points from the study as a whole: Under persistent disease, TRBV28, TRBJ1-2 and TRBJ2-5 were used preferentially. Accuracy could have been hurt by small sample size.

Time point meaning: persistent/refractory GD, antithyroid drugs over 5 years with positive TRAb. Construction of the TCR library relied on RNA isolated from PBMCs. Graves' disease diagnosis relied on American Thyroid Association guidelines. The CDR3 length is 14 residues. Germline V gene data show CDR1 as LNHDA and CDR2 as SQIVND (reference sequence). V was cut by 6 bases and J by 7 bases, with 16 bases left in between. Comments on this clonotype: As yet, its antigen is unknown.

The sequenced sample was peripheral blood mononuclear cells (PBMCs), obtained when the disease was refractory, from a patient treated with antithyroid drugs. This clonotype was obtained from a female donor with Graves disease. The chain carries TRBV19 and TRBJ1-5, with D perhaps TRBD1 (5 bases). CDR3 in DNA: TGTGCCAGTAGCTCAGGGTTAAAAGGGCAGCCCCAGCATTTT. This codes for CASSSGLKGQPQHF.